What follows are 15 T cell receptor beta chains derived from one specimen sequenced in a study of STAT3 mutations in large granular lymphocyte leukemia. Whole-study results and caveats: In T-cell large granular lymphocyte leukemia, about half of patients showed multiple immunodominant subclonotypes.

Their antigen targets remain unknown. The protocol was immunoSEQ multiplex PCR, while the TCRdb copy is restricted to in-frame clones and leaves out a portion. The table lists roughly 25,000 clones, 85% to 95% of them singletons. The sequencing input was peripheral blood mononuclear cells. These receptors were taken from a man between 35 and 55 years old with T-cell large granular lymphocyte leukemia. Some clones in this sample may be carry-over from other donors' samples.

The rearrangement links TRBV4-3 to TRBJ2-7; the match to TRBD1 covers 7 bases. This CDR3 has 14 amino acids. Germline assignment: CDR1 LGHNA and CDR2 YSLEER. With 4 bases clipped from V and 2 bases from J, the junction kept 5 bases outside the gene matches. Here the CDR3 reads CASSLGTDTYEQYF. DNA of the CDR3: TGCGCCAGCAGCCTAGGGACAGACACCTACGAGCAGTACTTC.

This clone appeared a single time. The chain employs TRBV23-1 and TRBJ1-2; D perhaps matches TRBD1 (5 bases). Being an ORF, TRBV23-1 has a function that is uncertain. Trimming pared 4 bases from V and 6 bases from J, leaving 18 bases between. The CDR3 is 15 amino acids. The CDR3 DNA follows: TGCGCCAGCAGTCCCGGGACTCCTGCTCAAAATGGCTACACCTTC. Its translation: CASSPGTPAQNGYTF.

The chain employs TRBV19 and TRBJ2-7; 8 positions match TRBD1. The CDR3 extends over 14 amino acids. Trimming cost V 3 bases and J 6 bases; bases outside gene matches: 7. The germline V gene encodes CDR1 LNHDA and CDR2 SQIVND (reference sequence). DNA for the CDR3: TGTGCCAGTAGTATCGGGTGGCAGGGGGCCGAGCAGTACTTC. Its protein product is CASSIGWQGAEQYF.

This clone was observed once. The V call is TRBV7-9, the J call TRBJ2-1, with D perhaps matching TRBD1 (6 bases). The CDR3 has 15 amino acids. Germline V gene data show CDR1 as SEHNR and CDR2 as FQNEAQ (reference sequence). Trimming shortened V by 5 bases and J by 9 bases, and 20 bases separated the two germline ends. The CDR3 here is CASSLLRGTHGEQFF. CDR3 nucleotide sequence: TGTGCCAGCAGCCTCCTAAGGGGGACCCACGGTGAGCAGTTCTTC. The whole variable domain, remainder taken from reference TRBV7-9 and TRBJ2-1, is DTGVSQNPRHKITKRGQNVTFRCDPISEHNRLYWYRQTLGQGPEFLTYFQNEAQLEKSRLLSDRFSAERPKGSFSTLEIQRTEQGDSAMYLCASSLLRGTHGEQFFGPGTRLTVL.

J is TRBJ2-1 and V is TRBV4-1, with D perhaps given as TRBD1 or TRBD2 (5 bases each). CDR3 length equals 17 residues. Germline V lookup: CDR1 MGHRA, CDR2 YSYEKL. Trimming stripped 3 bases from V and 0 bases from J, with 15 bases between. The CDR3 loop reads CASSHPGTPSSYNEQFF. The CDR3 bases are TGCGCCAGCAGCCATCCCGGGACGCCAAGCTCCTACAATGAGCAGTTCTTC.

The CDR3 bases are TGTGCCAGCAGTTTCGGCCTCCACTTT. Translation gives CASSFGLHF. The rearrangement joins TRBV28 to TRBJ1-6, with D uncertain. Germline CDR1 reads MDHEN; CDR2 reads SYDVKM. V gave up 3 bases and J gave up 15 bases, with 3 bases separating them. The CDR3 consists of 9 residues.

The CDR3 bases are TGCGCCAGCAGCCAAGGCACAGGGGAAAATCAGCCCCAGCATTTT. Translating it yields CASSQGTGENQPQHF. The V and J genes are TRBV4-3 and TRBJ1-5, with 7 nucleotides matching TRBD1. Germline lookup yields CDR1 LGHNA and CDR2 YSLEER. The CDR3 is 15 residues long. V trimming: 1 base; J trimming: 4 bases; junction bases outside the gene matches: 4.

The CDR3 DNA is TGTGCCAGCAGTTACGAAGGGGGCACCGGGGAGCTGTTTTTT. It codes for CASSYEGGTGELFF. The chain has TRBV6-5 and TRBJ2-2; D possibly corresponds to TRBD1 (6 bases). The germline gives CDR1 MNHEY, CDR2 SVGAGI. The CDR3 loop spans 14 amino acids. The V end was cut by 2 bases, the J end by 4 bases, with 8 bases between.

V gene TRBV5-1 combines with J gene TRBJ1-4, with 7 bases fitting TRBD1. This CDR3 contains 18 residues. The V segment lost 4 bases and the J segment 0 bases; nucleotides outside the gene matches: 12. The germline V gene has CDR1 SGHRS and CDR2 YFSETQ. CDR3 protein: CASSTRGQEPTTNEKLFF. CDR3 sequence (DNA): TGCGCCAGCAGCACCCGTGGACAGGAGCCCACAACTAATGAAAAACTGTTTTTT.

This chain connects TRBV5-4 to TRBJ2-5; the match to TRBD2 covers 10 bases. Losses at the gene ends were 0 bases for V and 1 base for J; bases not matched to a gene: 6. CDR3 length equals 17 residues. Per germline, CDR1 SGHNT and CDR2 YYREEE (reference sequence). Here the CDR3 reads CASSLGVLAGGQETQYF. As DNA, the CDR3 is TGTGCCAGCAGCTTGGGGGTGTTAGCGGGGGGCCAAGAGACCCAGTACTTC.

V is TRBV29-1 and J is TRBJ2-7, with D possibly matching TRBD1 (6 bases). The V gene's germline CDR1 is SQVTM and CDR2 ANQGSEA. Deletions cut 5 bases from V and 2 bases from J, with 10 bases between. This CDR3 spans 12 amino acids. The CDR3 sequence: CSVWQGPYEQYF. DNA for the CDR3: TGCAGCGTTTGGCAGGGGCCCTACGAGCAGTACTTC.

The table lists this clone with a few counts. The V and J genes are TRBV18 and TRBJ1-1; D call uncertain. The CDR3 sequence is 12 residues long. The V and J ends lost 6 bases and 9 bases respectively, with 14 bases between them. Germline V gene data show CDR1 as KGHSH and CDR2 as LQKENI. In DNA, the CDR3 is TGTGCCAGCTCTAAGTCACCACCCCAAGCTTTCTTT. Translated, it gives CASSKSPPQAFF.

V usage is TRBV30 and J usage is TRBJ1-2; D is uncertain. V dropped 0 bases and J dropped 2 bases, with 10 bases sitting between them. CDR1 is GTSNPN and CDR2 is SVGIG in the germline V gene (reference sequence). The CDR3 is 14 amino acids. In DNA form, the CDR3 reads TGTGCCTGGAGTGTGCGGACCGGGAACTATGGCTACACCTTC. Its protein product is CAWSVRTGNYGYTF. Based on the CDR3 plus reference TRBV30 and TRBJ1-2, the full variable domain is SQTIHQWPATLVQPVGSPLSLECTVEGTSNPNLYWYRQAAGRGLQLLFYSVGIGQISSEVPQNLSASRPQDRQFILSSKKLLLSDSGFYLCAWSVRTGNYGYTFGSGTRLTVV.

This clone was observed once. The CDR3 reads CASSVGDRSYEQYF. The CDR3 DNA is TGTGCCAGCAGCGTAGGGGACCGCTCCTACGAGCAGTACTTC. J is TRBJ2-7 and V is TRBV9; D might be TRBD1 or TRBD2, each matching 5 bases. There are 14 residues in the CDR3. The germline CDR1 and CDR2 sequences are SGDLS and YYNGEE. V lost 0 bases and J 0 bases, leaving 7 bases between the germline ends. Full variable domain (rest looked up from reference TRBV9 and TRBJ2-7): DSGVTQTPKHLITATGQRVTLRCSPRSGDLSVYWYQQSLDQGLQFLIQYYNGEERAKGNILERFSAQQFPDLHSELNLSSLELGDSALYFCASSVGDRSYEQYFGPGTRLTVT.

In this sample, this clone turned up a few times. The CDR3 sequence is CASTGGESYEQYF. The DNA of the CDR3 is TGTGCCAGCACCGGCGGGGAATCCTACGAGCAGTACTTC. The chain combines TRBV7-9 with TRBJ2-7, with D possibly being TRBD2 (6 bases). The ends were cut back, 7 bases at V and 1 base at J, with 11 bases in the middle. This CDR3 is built from 13 residues. Germline assignment: CDR1 SEHNR and CDR2 FQNEAQ (reference sequence).